The source of this T cell receptor beta chain is a study of PD-1 blockade in classical Hodgkin lymphoma. The table came from immunoSEQ multiplex PCR; TCRdb's copy has only in-frame clones and leaves some out. The sample has 38,000 or so clones; approximately 69% are singletons. Relapse was seen in all patients after autologous stem cell transplantation, and brentuximab vedotin exposure was variable. Per germline, CDR1 SGHKS and CDR2 YYEKEE (reference sequence). Trimming removed 1 base from V and 5 bases from J; junction bases left unmatched: 8. There are 16 residues in the CDR3. This clone has just one count.

Specimen: peripheral blood mononuclear cells (PBMCs), collected before the second cycle of nivolumab. V usage is TRBV5-5 and J usage is TRBJ2-5; TRBD2 agrees at 10 bases. The TCR was taken from a human donor with classical Hodgkin lymphoma. The CDR3 sequence is CASSLKRGGLWETQYF. The CDR3 nucleotides are TGTGCCAGCAGCTTGAAGCGGGGGGGCCTTTGGGAGACCCAGTACTTC.